Below are 17 T cell receptor beta chains sequenced from a single sample in a study of blood T cell repertoires in COVID-19. Libraries were prepared by immunoSEQ multiplex PCR; TCRdb keeps only in-frame clonotypes and omits some of them. This sample has 55,000 to 75,000 clones, with 81% found just once. The sequencing input was peripheral blood. These receptors were taken from a man at least 80 years old with acute or convalescent COVID-19.

V is TRBV5-4 and J is TRBJ2-1, with TRBD1 matching over 9 bases. The CDR3 sequence is 15 residues long. Germline CDR1 SGHNT, CDR2 YYREEE (reference sequence). Germline trimming cut 4 bases from V and 3 bases from J; bases unmatched to any gene: 5. The CDR3 region has the DNA TGTGCCAGCAGCCTGACAGGGGGAGGCTACAATGAGCAGTTCTTC. It yields the protein CASSLTGGGYNEQFF.

The count of this clone is one. The chain recombines TRBV5-1 with TRBJ2-1, with TRBD1 as a possible D gene (6 bases). The length of the CDR3 is 16 residues. V lost 0 bases and J lost 6, with 16 bases in between. The germline gives CDR1 SGHRS, CDR2 YFSETQ. This CDR3 is CASSLGYRASLNEQFF. The CDR3 DNA follows: TGCGCCAGCAGCTTGGGATACAGGGCATCCCTCAATGAGCAGTTCTTC. The variable domain in full, completed from reference TRBV5-1 and TRBJ2-1, reads KAGVTQTPRYLIKTRGQQVTLSCSPISGHRSVSWYQQTPGQGLQFLFEYFSETQRNKGNFPGRFSGRQFSNSRSEMNVSTLELGDSALYLCASSLGYRASLNEQFFGPGTRLTVL.

CDR3 region: CASREGTFEGSNQPQHF. CDR3 DNA: TGTGCCAGCAGGGAAGGGACATTTGAAGGGAGCAATCAGCCCCAGCATTTT. This chain connects TRBV6-4 to TRBJ1-5, with a possible D match to TRBD1 (6 bases). The V gene's germline CDR1 is MRHNA and CDR2 SNTAGT. V gave up 6 bases and J gave up 1 base, with 19 bases separating them. This CDR3 is built from 17 residues.

V and J are TRBV19 and TRBJ2-5; 8 positions match TRBD1. Per the germline V gene, CDR1 is LNHDA and CDR2 is SQIVND (reference sequence). The CDR3 loop spans 15 amino acids. The junction had 14 bases not matched to a gene; V was cut back by 5 bases and J by 9 bases. The CDR3 sequence is CASSPTGQANLAQYF. As DNA, the CDR3 is TGTGCCAGTAGTCCCACGGGACAGGCCAATTTGGCCCAGTACTTC.

Worth noting for this clone: One junction end disagrees with the germline gene, perhaps due to a read error. This chain links TRBV3-1 (or the pseudogene TRBV3-2) with TRBJ2-7; TRBD1 is a possible D gene (7 bases). There are 14 residues in the CDR3. Germline V lookup: CDR1 LGHDT, CDR2 YNNKEL (reference sequence). CDR3 residues: CASSRQGGPYEQYF. CDR3 nucleotides: TGTGCCAGCAGCCGACAGGGAGGTCCCTATGAGCAGTACTTC.

This sequence joins TRBV2 and TRBJ1-4; 7 bases agree with TRBD1. The junction had 8 bases not matched to a gene; V was cut back by 6 bases and J by 7 bases. The CDR3 is 14 amino acids. The V gene's germline CDR1 is SNHLY and CDR2 FYNNEI. Here the CDR3 DNA reads TGTGCCAGCAGGGTCACAGGGGATGGTGAAAAACTGTTTTTT. Its protein product is CASRVTGDGEKLFF.

The rearrangement joins TRBV19 to TRBJ1-3, with unresolved D. Germline V CDR1 and CDR2: LNHDA, SQIVND (reference sequence). V was trimmed by 6 bases and J by 4 bases, leaving 13 bases between them. This CDR3 is 14 amino acids long. CDR3 sequence reads: CASSLRSTGNTIYF. CDR3 nucleotide sequence: TGTGCCAGTAGCCTACGGTCCACGGGAAACACCATATATTTT.

V is TRBV4-1 and J is TRBJ1-2, with a weak D call TRBD1 (5 bases). The ends were cut back, 3 bases at V and 4 bases at J, with 12 bases in the middle. The germline V gene encodes CDR1 MGHRA and CDR2 YSYEKL. CDR3 length: 14 residues. The CDR3 here is CASSHPGDGYGYTF. CDR3 sequence (DNA): TGCGCCAGCAGCCACCCGGGGGACGGCTATGGCTACACCTTC.

This rearrangement joins TRBV19 to TRBJ2-7; 7 bases fit TRBD1. Trimming at V came to 6 bases and at J to 1 base, leaving 6 bases not matched to a gene. The CDR3 is made up of 14 amino acids. Germline CDR1 reads LNHDA; CDR2 reads SQIVND (reference sequence). DNA of the CDR3: TGTGCCAGTAGCGGGACAGTCCAATCCTACGAGCAGTACTTC. It codes for CASSGTVQSYEQYF.

The V and J genes are TRBV10-3 and TRBJ2-4; D is perhaps TRBD1 (7 bases). The CDR3 spans 15 residues. V was shortened by 0 bases and J by 7 bases, with 13 bases between the two germline ends. The germline gives CDR1 ENHRY, CDR2 SYGVKD. CDR3 nucleotides: TGTGCCATCAGTGAGTCTGGCAGGGGGGTGAACATTCAGTACTTC. Translating gives CAISESGRGVNIQYF.

DNA of the CDR3: TGTGCCAGCAGCCGGGGGGGTAGCAATCAGCCCCAGCATTTT. This gives the protein CASSRGGSNQPQHF. This chain uses TRBV3-1 (or the pseudogene TRBV3-2) with TRBJ1-5; maybe TRBD1 (5 bases). Trimming took 4 bases from V and 0 from J, leaving 7 bases between them. CDR3 length equals 14 residues. Germline CDR1 LGHDT, CDR2 YNNKEL (reference sequence).

This sequence joins TRBV18 and TRBJ2-5; D may be TRBD2 (5 bases). CDR3 length equals 13 residues. Trimming took off 6 bases at V and 3 bases at J, with 11 bases between the two ends. Germline V gene lookup returns CDR1 KGHSH and CDR2 LQKENI. This CDR3 is CASSRLAEETQYF. DNA of the CDR3: TGTGCCAGCTCGAGGCTAGCAGAAGAGACCCAGTACTTC.

This chain uses TRBV6-5 with TRBJ2-1; 9 bases line up with TRBD2. V was pared by 8 bases and J by 8 bases, with 7 bases of the junction left unmatched. Germline V gene data show CDR1 as MNHEY and CDR2 as SVGAGI. This CDR3 region has 13 residues. The CDR3 is CASPKREVYEQFF. CDR3 DNA sequence: TGTGCCAGCCCGAAGCGGGAGGTATATGAGCAGTTCTTC.

This clone appeared a single time. This sequence joins TRBV7-3 and TRBJ2-1, with TRBD2 identical over 13 bases. Germline V gene lookup returns CDR1 SGHTA and CDR2 FQGTGA. J gave up 2 bases and V 2 bases, and 3 bases lay outside the gene matches. The CDR3 is 17 amino acids. CDR3 amino acids: CASSLSGTSGTYNEQFF. The CDR3 bases are TGTGCCAGCAGCTTATCCGGGACTAGCGGGACCTACAATGAGCAGTTCTTC. The full variable domain, with the rest looked up from reference TRBV7-3 and TRBJ2-1, is GAGVSQTPSNKVTEKGKYVELRCDPISGHTALYWYRQSLGQGPEFLIYFQGTGAADDSGLPNDRFFAVRPEGSVSTLKIQRTERGDSAVYLCASSLSGTSGTYNEQFFGPGTRLTVL.

This clone was detected a few times. The chain employs TRBV6-1 and TRBJ2-7; the D is unclear. The CDR3 has 14 amino acids. V was cut by 4 bases and J by 0 bases, with 10 bases left in between. CDR1 and CDR2 (germline): MNHNS, SASEGT. The CDR3 DNA is TGTGCCAGCAGTGGAGCGACAAGCTCCTACGAGCAGTACTTC. This codes for CASSGATSSYEQYF.

The V gene is TRBV7-6, the J gene TRBJ1-2; maybe TRBD1 (5 bases). The CDR3 loop spans 14 amino acids. Trimming shortened V by 5 bases and J by 2 bases, and 12 bases separated the two germline ends. CDR1 and CDR2 (germline): SGHVS, FNYEAQ. CDR3 loop: CASSPQTANYGYTF. The CDR3 bases are TGTGCCAGCAGCCCCCAGACAGCCAACTATGGCTACACCTTC. Using reference TRBV7-6 and TRBJ1-2 for the parts outside the CDR3, the full variable domain is GAGVSQSPRYKVTKRGQDVALRCDPISGHVSLYWYRQALGQGPEFLTYFNYEAQQDKSGLPNDRFSAERPEGSISTLTIQRTEQRDSAMYRCASSPQTANYGYTFGSGTRLTVV.

The chain joins TRBV18 to TRBJ2-3; 13 nucleotides match TRBD2. CDR1 and CDR2 (germline): KGHSH, LQKENI. This CDR3 contains 16 residues. With 2 bases clipped from V and 8 bases from J, the junction kept 7 bases outside the gene matches. CDR3 bases: TGTGCCAGCTCACCAACCGGGACTAGCGGGGACGGTACGCAGTATTTT. Residues: CASSPTGTSGDGTQYF.